This entry is about one T cell receptor (beta chain). These data are taken from a study of T cells in Graves' hyperthyroidism and ophthalmopathy. Amplification of TCR beta CDR3 regions was performed using RNA transcripts as template. The HTBI set primed first-round TCR CDR3 RT-PCR. TCRdb redid the calling of the multiplex PCR reads with MiXCR, one entry per CDR3 protein. Among hundreds of thousands of distinct CDR3 sequences listed, 40% to 55% were seen once. The J segment lost 7 bases and the V segment lost 1 base, leaving 5 bases of the junction unmatched. CDR1 and CDR2 from the germline V gene are LNHNV and YYDKDF (reference sequence). The CDR3 runs 16 residues.

Sequenced: peripheral blood or thyroid tissue (not recorded which). The chain has TRBV15 and TRBJ1-4; 11 bases fit TRBD1. This TCR came from a woman younger than 30 with Graves' hyperthyroidism. The CDR3 bases are TGTGCCACCAGCAGAGCCGCCGGGACAGGGGGTGAAAAACTGTTTTTT. As protein: CATSRAAGTGGEKLFF.